Listed below are T cell receptor beta chains from one sample, sequenced in a study of T cells in Graves' hyperthyroidism and ophthalmopathy. MiXCR, run by TCRdb on the multiplex PCR reads, gives a single entry per CDR3 protein. The table lists roughly 500,000 distinct CDR3 sequences, about 46% of them singletons, with about two fifths in the top ten. Sample: peripheral blood or thyroid tissue (not recorded which). These TCRs come from an adult woman with Graves' disease, either hyperthyroidism or ophthalmopathy (not recorded which). CDR3s include the opening cysteine and the closing phenylalanine or tryptophan. D genes are given only for firm matches. Size tells how often a clone was seen (once, few, many) or the class of an expanded clone, and some rows leave it out.

TRBJ2-5	-	once	TRBV20-1	CSARGVGQLSETQYF	TGCAGTGCTAGAGGGGTCGGGCAGCTGTCGGAGACCCAGTACTTC
TRBJ2-7	-	-	TRBV10-2	CASSPGDEQYF	TGTGCCAGCAGTCCCGGGGACGAGCAGTACTTC
TRBJ1-1	-	many	TRBV20-1	CSAREIRGGARTEAFF	TGCAGTGCTAGAGAGATTAGGGGAGGCGCGCGGACTGAAGCTTTCTTT
TRBJ1-1	TRBD1	-	TRBV3-1	CASSRDRLNTEAFF	TGTGCCAGCAGCCGGGACAGGCTGAACACTGAAGCTTTCTTT
TRBJ1-1	-	few	TRBV2	CASSLGQVGVNTEAFF	TGTGCCAGCAGTTTAGGTCAGGTGGGGGTGAACACTGAAGCTTTCTTT
TRBJ1-5	TRBD1	-	TRBV13	CASSFSTGDSQPQHF	TGTGCCAGCAGCTTCTCGACAGGGGATTCTCAGCCCCAGCATTTT
TRBJ2-2	TRBD1	few	TRBV10-3	CAISGQDRATGELFF	TGTGCCATCAGTGGGCAGGACAGGGCCACCGGGGAGCTGTTTTTT
TRBJ1-1	TRBD1	-	TRBV10-3	CARKTGTGGTEAFF	TGTGCCAGAAAGACCGGGACAGGGGGCACTGAAGCTTTCTTT
TRBJ2-2	-	-	TRBV5-1	CASSWREGNTGELLF	TGCGCCAGCAGCTGGAGAGAGGGCAACACCGGGGAGCTGCTTTTT
TRBJ2-7	TRBD1	-	TRBV7-9	CASKTGTGAYEQYF	TGTGCCAGCAAAACGGGGACAGGGGCCTACGAGCAGTACTTC
TRBJ2-7	TRBD2	-	TRBV7-2	CASSQKRERYEQYF	TGCGCCAGCAGCCAGAAGCGGGAGAGGTACGAGCAGTACTTC
TRBJ2-7	-	-	TRBV5-6	CASSSHGSSYEQYF	TGTGCCAGCAGTTCCCATGGGAGCTCCTACGAGCAGTACTTC
TRBJ1-1	-	-	TRBV7-2	CASFQGNTEAFF	TGTGCCAGCTTTCAGGGGAACACTGAAGCTTTCTTT
TRBJ2-7	TRBD2	once	TRBV7-6	CASSPWTSGRAEQYF	TGTGCCAGCAGCCCTTGGACTAGCGGGAGGGCCGAGCAGTACTTC
TRBJ1-6	-	-	TRBV10-3	CAIAQGIDSPLHF	TGTGCCATCGCGCAGGGAATAGATTCACCCCTCCACTTT
TRBJ2-2	TRBD1	-	TRBV28	CASSLWGQGPTGELFF	TGTGCCAGCAGTTTATGGGGACAGGGACCCACCGGGGAGCTGTTTTTT
TRBJ2-7	TRBD1	-	TRBV12-3/TRBV12-4	CASRRTGVEQYF	TGTGCCAGCAGAAGGACAGGGGTCGAGCAGTACTTC
TRBJ1-6	-	-	TRBV10-3	CAIRGGRANSPLHF	TGTGCCATCAGAGGGGGTAGGGCTAATTCACCCCTCCACTTT
TRBJ2-5	-	many	TRBV9	CASDGGTQYF	TGTGCCAGCGACGGAGGGACCCAGTACTTC
TRBJ2-2	TRBD1	many	TRBV2	CASSGLGQGIGGELFF	TGTGCCAGCAGTGGATTGGGACAGGGGATCGGCGGGGAGCTGTTTTTT
TRBJ2-2	-	many	TRBV2	CASSEHVGELFF	TGTGCCAGCAGTGAGCATGTCGGGGAGCTGTTTTTT
TRBJ2-7	TRBD1	many	TRBV6-1	CASSGGPGTGDEQYF	TGTGCCAGCAGCGGGGGACCCGGGACAGGGGATGAGCAGTACTTC
TRBJ2-7	-	few	TRBV19	CASTRGGEQYF	TGTGCCAGTACCAGAGGGGGCGAGCAGTACTTC
TRBJ1-2	-	many	TRBV19	CASSKPRGGYGYTF	TGTGCCAGTAGTAAACCCAGGGGAGGATATGGCTACACCTTC
TRBJ2-7	-	-	TRBV29-1	CSGRVAYEQYF	TGCAGCGGTCGGGTAGCGTACGAGCAGTACTTC
TRBJ1-6	-	-	TRBV20-1	CSAREAGPSNSPLHF	TGCAGTGCTAGGGAGGCGGGGCCTTCTAATTCACCCCTCCACTTT
TRBJ1-1	TRBD1	many	TRBV7-2	CASSLEGTVAEAFF	TGTGCCAGCAGCTTAGAAGGGACAGTAGCTGAAGCTTTCTTT
TRBJ2-5	TRBD1	-	TRBV7-2	CASRTGQGGTQYF	TGTGCCAGCAGAACGGGACAGGGGGGTACCCAGTACTTC
TRBJ2-5	-	-	TRBV7-9	CASRMEGRETQYF	TGTGCCAGCAGGATGGAGGGCCGAGAGACCCAGTACTTC
TRBJ1-1	-	many	TRBV7-9	CASSFKRGVPNTEAFF	TGTGCCAGCAGCTTCAAACGGGGAGTCCCGAACACTGAAGCTTTCTTT
TRBJ1-2	TRBD1	-	TRBV20-1	CSVHGQANYGYTF	TGCAGTGTCCACGGACAGGCGAACTATGGCTACACCTTC
TRBJ2-5	-	-	TRBV29-1	CSVSGEETQYF	TGCAGCGTGTCTGGTGAGGAGACCCAGTACTTC
TRBJ2-3	-	few	TRBV7-6	CASSSLAAATQYF	TGTGCCAGCAGCTCATTAGCGGCAGCTACGCAGTATTTT
TRBJ2-7	TRBD2	many	TRBV20-1	CSGTSAFYNEQYF	TGCAGTGGGACTAGCGCCTTTTATAACGAGCAGTACTTC
TRBJ2-7	-	many	TRBV9	CASSRDGDDLREQYF	TGTGCCAGCAGCCGCGACGGGGACGACCTTCGGGAGCAGTACTTC
TRBJ2-5	TRBD2	-	TRBV11-2	CASSRQGLAATGETQYF	TGTGCCAGCAGCCGACAGGGACTAGCGGCCACCGGGGAGACCCAGTACTTC
TRBJ2-2	-	-	TRBV7-2	CASIPRGGELFF	TGTGCCAGCATACCCAGGGGCGGGGAGCTGTTTTTT
TRBJ1-1	TRBD1	-	TRBV29-1	CSVDNRDREEAFF	TGCAGCGTTGATAACCGGGACAGGGAAGAAGCTTTCTTT
TRBJ1-5	-	many	TRBV6-5	CASSNRDNQPQHF	TGTGCCAGCAGTAACCGGGACAATCAGCCCCAGCATTTT
TRBJ1-5	TRBD1	-	TRBV29-1	CSVADRGMGPQHF	TGCAGCGTTGCGGACAGGGGTATGGGGCCCCAGCATTTT
TRBJ1-2	TRBD1	few	TRBV10-2	CASVEHRGLYGYTF	TGCGCCAGTGTGGAGCACAGGGGACTCTATGGCTACACCTTC
TRBJ2-7	TRBD2	once	TRBV15	CATSRFFLWRALEAGEGEQYF	TGTGCCACCAGCAGATTCTTCCTTTGGAGGGCCCTAGAGGCGGGAGAGGGCGAGCAGTACTTC
TRBJ2-7	-	-	TRBV12-3/TRBV12-4	CASSPGGGADEQYF	TGTGCCAGCAGCCCCGGAGGGGGCGCGGATGAGCAGTACTTC
TRBJ2-2	TRBD1	-	TRBV7-2	CASSLMGQPGELFF	TGTGCCAGCAGCTTAATGGGACAGCCCGGGGAGCTGTTTTTT
TRBJ2-5	-	-	TRBV7-2	CASSPFGRAQETQYF	TGTGCCAGCTCACCATTCGGGCGGGCCCAAGAGACCCAGTACTTC
TRBJ2-2	-	few	TRBV9	CASSLRTSNTGELFF	TGTGCCAGCAGTTTAAGGACCTCAAACACCGGGGAGCTGTTTTTT
TRBJ1-1	TRBD1	many	TRBV6-6	CASSYFGQGARRNTEAFF	TGTGCCAGCAGTTACTTTGGACAGGGGGCGAGGAGGAACACTGAAGCTTTCTTT
TRBJ2-5	-	-	TRBV6-1	CASSTYTSGPETQYF	TGTGCCAGCTCGACGTACACCTCCGGACCAGAGACCCAGTACTTC
TRBJ2-6	-	-	TRBV5-1	CASSLARGANVLTF	TGCGCCAGCAGCTTGGCACGTGGGGCCAACGTCCTGACTTTC
TRBJ1-1	-	many	TRBV5-1	CASRGVGNTEAFF	TGCGCCAGCAGAGGTGTTGGGAACACTGAAGCTTTCTTT
TRBJ1-5	-	-	TRBV12-3/TRBV12-4	CASTEGNQPQHF	TGTGCCAGCACGGAGGGTAATCAGCCCCAGCATTTT
TRBJ1-3	TRBD1	-	TRBV10-3	CAIRPDRGGSSSGNTIYF	TGTGCCATCAGACCGGACAGGGGAGGCTCCAGCTCTGGAAACACCATATATTTT
TRBJ2-7	-	-	TRBV29-1	CSVQQGTYEQYF	TGCAGCGTGCAACAAGGGACCTACGAGCAGTACTTC
TRBJ2-7	-	-	TRBV7-2	CATSGTASYEQYF	TGTGCCACATCCGGGACCGCCTCCTACGAGCAGTACTTC
TRBJ1-1	-	-	TRBV19	CASSAGRRNTEAFF	TGTGCCAGTAGTGCAGGACGGCGGAACACTGAAGCTTTCTTT